The present T cell receptor (beta chain) was sequenced within a study of shared clonotypes between healthy human individuals. In the study overall: Three plates each covered CD4 naive and memory; CD8 naive two, CD8 memory one.

Broader study findings: Non-shared clonotypes had lower generation probabilities than those shared by all four donors.

Profiling relied on immunoSEQ multiplex PCR, and the TCRdb table lists in-frame clones only, not all of them. The data contain over a million clones, approximately 96% of them seen just once; the ten biggest clones take up over 1%. V lost 2 bases, J lost 4 bases, and 12 bases stayed unmatched. Germline V gene lookup returns CDR1 KGHSH and CDR2 LQKENI. The CDR3 length is 18 residues. As to this clone: Its specificity is not known.

The chain is built from TRBV18 and TRBJ2-2; TRBD1 matches at 8 bases. The sample comprised naive CD4+ T cells sorted from blood. Sample subset: CD45RA+ positively selected. The origin of this receptor is a man younger than 40 in good health. The CDR3 loop is CASSPLSRAGGFTGELFF. DNA of the CDR3: TGTGCCAGCTCACCATTAAGTCGGGCAGGGGGCTTCACCGGGGAGCTGTTTTTT.